This T cell receptor (beta chain) was sequenced for a study of control samples from healthy donors and cancer patients (dated by TCRdb to about 2020). The CDR3 contains 14 residues, cysteine and phenylalanine counted. The sequence is cut down to CDR3 DNA, 42 bases in frame from base 1. Between the V and J ends, shortened by 5 bases and 7 bases respectively, the junction contains 14 bases. CDR1 SNHLY and CDR2 FYNNEI were looked up in the germline V gene. A remark on this clone: Which antigen it targets is not known. No base qualities exist here, and no much larger clone lies one base off it.

The library was prepared using the immunoSEQ multiplex PCR assay. Sourced from immuneACCESS, this table was stored by TCRdb with only in-frame sequences that have V and J called. A share of the clones is absent; for the studies checked, an unresolved V gene accounts for under half, and the remainder has no known explanation. Counted in this sample were some 150,000 clones; under 95% of them appeared once. The ten largest clones represent around 13% of the sample. The sequenced sample consisted of blood. The clonotype originates from a man between 35 and 55 years old in good health. This sequence uses TRBV2 and TRBJ2-2, and the D gene may be TRBD1, 5 bases matching. The CDR3 region: CASSYIRVNGELFF. The DNA reads as follows: TGTGCCAGCAGTTATATCAGGGTGAACGGGGAGCTGTTTTTT.